The clone carrying this T cell receptor (beta chain) was observed at least ten times. Antigen unknown. Template switching supplied a universal primer site; unique molecular identifiers were carried on the cDNA. TCRdb re-derived calls from the 5' RACE reads in MiXCR, one entry per CDR3 protein. The sample lists hundreds of thousands of distinct CDR3 sequences; 6% to 8% were seen once. The data derive from a study of identical twins. Study-wide findings and caveats: Invariant MAIT and iNKT cells could partly confound zero-insertion analyses. Some out-of-frame alpha sequences were shared by twins, and these showed excess low generation probability.

The ends were cut back, 2 bases at V and 6 bases at J, with 11 bases in the middle. Germline V lookup: CDR1 LNHDA, CDR2 SQIVND (reference sequence). This CDR3 region has 13 residues. These data also featured in a second study, about yellow fever vaccine responses in identical twins. That paper notes: Reported findings indicate that twins' vaccine T cell responses seemed partially convergent, partially personalized.

What was sequenced was CD8+ T cells sorted from blood. The V call is TRBV19, the J call TRBJ2-7; tentatively, D is TRBD1 (5 bases). The receptor was derived from a young woman in good health. The CDR3 here is CASSITATAEQYV. In DNA, the CDR3 is TGTGCCAGTAGTATAACCGCGACAGCCGAGCAGTACGTC.